This paragraph reports one T cell receptor (beta chain). Its antigen is unknown. Base-call qualities are not available, and no considerably larger clone is one nucleotide away. CDR1 and CDR2 (SGHAT, FQNNGV) derive from the germline V gene. The CDR3 runs 15 amino acids, cysteine and phenylalanine included. Left in the record is the CDR3 DNA by itself, 45 bases read in frame from the first base. V gives up 5 bases and J gives up 2 bases, and the segment between their germline ends measures 15 bases. The sample comes from a study of blood T cell repertoires in COVID-19 (dated by TCRdb to the early 2020s). Looking at the study overall: Samples from collaborators originated in the United States, Italy and Spain and spanned both the acute and convalescent phases of COVID-19. The prospective study material was composed of cDNA or gDNA derived from T cells, B-cell-depleted T cells, or PBMCs. Subjects who had been exposed to COVID-19, were actively infected with it, or had recovered from it provided the deeply sampled blood TCRbeta repertoires that made up the dataset. A freely available public database, intended as a resource for researchers studying the immune response to SARS-CoV-2, is where the repertoires were released. The samples were drawn from the first 160 participants of the ongoing ImmuneRACE study and from 1,254 subjects provided by 6 global collaborators. A de-identified subject ID, COVID-19 status, age in years and sex were almost always included in the sample metadata. Where HLA class I and class II types were available, the types were taken from metadata supplied by the sample provider, not from assay-based typing.

At one collaborating source in Seattle, patients were enrolled during active infection and were followed longitudinally through the course of disease. Each collaborating institution followed its own protocols to collect whole blood in K2EDTA tubes. For TCRbeta analysis, collaborator samples were shipped as frozen whole blood, as isolated PBMCs, or as DNA extracted from either sample type. The immunoSEQ Assay, a bias-controlled multiplex PCR, was used to amplify TCRbeta CDR3 regions from genomic DNA. The study's processing was this. Within the assay, amplification of reference gene primers was used to estimate how many nucleated cells each sample contained. To quantify the absolute abundance of each unique TCRbeta CDR3 rearrangement, sequence reads were collapsed and filtered. Productive Simpson clonality was computed per sample as the square root of Simpson's diversity index over productive rearrangements. TCRdb took over this immuneACCESS table, retaining in-frame rearrangements with V and J assigned. Such tables are incomplete; in checked studies, under half of the missing clones stem from an unresolved V gene, and the remainder is unexplained. D and trimming come from the DNA, and the V and J calls and clone size come from that table. For this sample the table gives over 200,000 clones, of which 75% to 85% were detected only once. The ten largest clones add up to 1.3% of the sample.

What the study reported, not specific to this receptor: The quantity of clinical and demographic metadata differed by source and by participant and was supplied without curation.

In this chain, TRBV11-2 is recombined with TRBJ1-1; confidence is insufficient to name the D gene. The origin of this receptor is a woman in her thirties with COVID-19, enrolled during active disease. Sequences were obtained from peripheral blood. In nucleotides, the sequence is TGTGCCAGCAGCGGTAGAGGGAGTCTCAACACTGAAGCTTTCTTT. This encodes CASSGRGSLNTEAFF.